This T cell receptor (beta chain) came from a study of shared clonotypes between healthy human individuals. Study background: Three plates each covered CD4 naive and memory; CD8 naive two, CD8 memory one.

Study-level findings and limits: Rarefaction exposed incomplete sorted-subset sequencing despite large depth.

The donors were all Caucasian adults (living in Nashville, Tennessee). As regards this clone: Its target is unknown.

The J segment lost 7 bases and the V segment lost 0 bases, leaving 10 bases of the junction unmatched. There are 16 residues in the CDR3. CDR1 SGHTA and CDR2 FQGNSA come from the germline V gene. The protocol was immunoSEQ multiplex PCR, while the TCRdb copy is restricted to in-frame clones and leaves out a portion. The sample includes over a million clones, around 97% seen only once; the top ten take 0.95% to 1.5%. Input material: naive CD4+ T cells sorted from blood. Described subset: CD45RA+ positively selected. This sequence was found in a man aged 25-45 years in good health. This sequence joins TRBV7-2 and TRBJ2-5; 8 bases map to TRBD2. The CDR3 protein is CASSLALPRGGGTQYF. The CDR3 DNA is TGTGCCAGCAGCTTAGCACTACCCCGGGGGGGAGGGACCCAGTACTTC.